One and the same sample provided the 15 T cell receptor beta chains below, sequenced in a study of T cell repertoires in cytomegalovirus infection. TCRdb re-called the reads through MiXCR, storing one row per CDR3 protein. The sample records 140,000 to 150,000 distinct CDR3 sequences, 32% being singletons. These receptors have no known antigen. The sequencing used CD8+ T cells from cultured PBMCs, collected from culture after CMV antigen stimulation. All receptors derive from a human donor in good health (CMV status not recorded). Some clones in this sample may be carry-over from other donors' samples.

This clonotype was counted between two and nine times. CDR3 sequence reads: CASSTGTGGWTEAFF. The CDR3, as DNA: TGTGCCAGTAGTACTGGGACAGGGGGTTGGACTGAAGCTTTCTTT. J is TRBJ1-1 and V is TRBV19; 11 bases align to TRBD1. This CDR3 comprises 15 residues. The V segment lost 4 bases and the J segment 5 bases; nucleotides outside the gene matches: 6. Per germline, CDR1 LNHDA and CDR2 SQIVND (reference sequence).

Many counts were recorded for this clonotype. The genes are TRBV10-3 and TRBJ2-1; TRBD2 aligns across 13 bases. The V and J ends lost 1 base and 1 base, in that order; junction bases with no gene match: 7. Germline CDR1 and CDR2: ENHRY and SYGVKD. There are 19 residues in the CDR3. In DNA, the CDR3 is TGTGCCATCAGTGAGTACGAACTAGCGGGGGGGGCGTCCTACAATGAGCAGTTCTTC. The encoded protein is CAISEYELAGGASYNEQFF.

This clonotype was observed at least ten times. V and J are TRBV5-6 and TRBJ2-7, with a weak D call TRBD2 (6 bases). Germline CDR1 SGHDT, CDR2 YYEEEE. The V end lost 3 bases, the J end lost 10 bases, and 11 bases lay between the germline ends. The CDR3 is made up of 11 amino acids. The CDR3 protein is CASSSAGTQYF. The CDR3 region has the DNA TGTGCCAGCAGCTCTGCGGGGACTCAGTACTTC. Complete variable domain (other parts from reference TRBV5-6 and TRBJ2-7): DAGVTQSPTHLIKTRGQQVTLRCSPKSGHDTVSWYQQALGQGPQFIFQYYEEEERQRGNFPDRFSGHQFPNYSSELNVNALLLGDSALYLCASSSAGTQYFGPGTRLTVT.

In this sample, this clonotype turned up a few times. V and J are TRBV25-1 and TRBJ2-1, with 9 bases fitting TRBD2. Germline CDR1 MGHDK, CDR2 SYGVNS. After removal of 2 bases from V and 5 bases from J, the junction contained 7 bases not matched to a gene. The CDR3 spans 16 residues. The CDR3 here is CASSEVISGGHNEQFF. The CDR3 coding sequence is TGTGCCAGCAGTGAAGTTATTAGCGGGGGCCACAATGAGCAGTTCTTC.

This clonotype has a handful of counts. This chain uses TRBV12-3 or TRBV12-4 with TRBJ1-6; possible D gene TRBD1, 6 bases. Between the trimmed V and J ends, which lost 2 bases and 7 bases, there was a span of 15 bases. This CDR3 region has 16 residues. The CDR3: CASSLSLDRRNSPLHF. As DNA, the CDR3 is TGTGCCAGCAGTTTATCCCTGGACAGAAGGAATTCACCCCTCCACTTT.

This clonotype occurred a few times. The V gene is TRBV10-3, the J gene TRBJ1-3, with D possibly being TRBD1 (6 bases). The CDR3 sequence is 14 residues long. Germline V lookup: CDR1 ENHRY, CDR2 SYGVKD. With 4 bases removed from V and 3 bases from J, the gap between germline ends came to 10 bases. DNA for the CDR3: TGTGCCATCAGTGGAGGACAGATTGGAAACACCATATATTTT. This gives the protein CAISGGQIGNTIYF.

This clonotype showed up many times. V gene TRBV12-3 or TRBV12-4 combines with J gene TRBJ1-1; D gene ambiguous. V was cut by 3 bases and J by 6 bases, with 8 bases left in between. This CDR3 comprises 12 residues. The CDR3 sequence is CASSLGVAEAFF. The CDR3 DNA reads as TGTGCCAGCAGTTTGGGTGTCGCTGAAGCTTTCTTT.

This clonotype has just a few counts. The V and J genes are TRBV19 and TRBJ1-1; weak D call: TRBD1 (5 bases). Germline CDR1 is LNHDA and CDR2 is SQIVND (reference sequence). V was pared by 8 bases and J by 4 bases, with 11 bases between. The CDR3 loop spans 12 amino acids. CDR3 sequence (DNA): TGTGCCAGTGAAGGGACGGCCACTGAAGCTTTCTTT. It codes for CASEGTATEAFF.

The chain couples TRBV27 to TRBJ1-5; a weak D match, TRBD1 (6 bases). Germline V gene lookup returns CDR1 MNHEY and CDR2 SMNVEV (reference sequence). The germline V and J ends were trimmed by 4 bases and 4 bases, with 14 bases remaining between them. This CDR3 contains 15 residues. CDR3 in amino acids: CASSYYGGPNQPQHF. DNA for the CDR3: TGTGCCAGCAGTTATTATGGGGGGCCAAATCAGCCCCAGCATTTT.

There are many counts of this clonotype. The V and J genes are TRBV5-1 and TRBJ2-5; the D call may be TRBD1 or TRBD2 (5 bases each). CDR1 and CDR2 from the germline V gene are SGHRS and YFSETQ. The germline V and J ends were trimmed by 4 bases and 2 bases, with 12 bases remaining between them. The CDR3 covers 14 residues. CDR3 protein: CASSPGTHQETQYF. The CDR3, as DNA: TGCGCCAGCAGCCCGGGGACGCATCAAGAGACCCAGTACTTC.

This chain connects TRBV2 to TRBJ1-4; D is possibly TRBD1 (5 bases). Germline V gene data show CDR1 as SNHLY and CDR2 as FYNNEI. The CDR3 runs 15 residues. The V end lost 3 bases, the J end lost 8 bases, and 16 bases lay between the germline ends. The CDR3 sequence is CASSDGGVQIEKLFF. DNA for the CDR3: TGTGCCAGCAGTGATGGAGGGGTGCAGATCGAAAAACTGTTTTTT.

The CDR3 DNA follows: TGCAGTGCTAGTAGGGCGGGGGGGCCCTACGAGCAGTACTTC. Amino acids: CSASRAGGPYEQYF. The gene calls are TRBV20-1 and TRBJ2-7; 9 positions agree with TRBD2. The CDR3 is 14 amino acids. V shed 3 bases and J 2 bases; nucleotides not matched to a gene: 5. CDR1 is DFQATT, CDR2 SNEGSKA, per germline (reference sequence).

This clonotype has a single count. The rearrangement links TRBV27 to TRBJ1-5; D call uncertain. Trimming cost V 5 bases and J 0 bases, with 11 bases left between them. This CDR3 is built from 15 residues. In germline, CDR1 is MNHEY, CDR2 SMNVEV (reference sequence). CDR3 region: CASSLAGVSNQPQHF. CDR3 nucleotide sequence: TGTGCCAGCAGTCTCGCGGGAGTTAGCAATCAGCCCCAGCATTTT.

This CDR3 reads CATRTGGYSNQPQHF. CDR3 nucleotide sequence: TGTGCCACCCGGACAGGGGGCTATAGCAATCAGCCCCAGCATTTT. The chain couples TRBV6-1 to TRBJ1-5; 11 nucleotides align to TRBD1. The germline V gene has CDR1 MNHNS and CDR2 SASEGT. This CDR3 has 15 residues. The ends lost 10 bases at V and 0 bases at J; junction bases unmatched: 5.

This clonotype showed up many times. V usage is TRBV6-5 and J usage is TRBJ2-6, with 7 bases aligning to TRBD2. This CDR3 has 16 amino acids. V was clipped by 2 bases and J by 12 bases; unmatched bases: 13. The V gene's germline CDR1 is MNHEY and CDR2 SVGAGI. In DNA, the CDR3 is TGTGCCAGCAGTTACAGGGGCGCGGGAGCAGAGTTCGTCCTGACTTTC. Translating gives CASSYRGAGAEFVLTF.